This T cell receptor (beta chain) is drawn from a study of blood T cell repertoires in COVID-19. Study overall: The United States, Italy and Spain were the sources of the acute and convalescent COVID-19 samples. PBMCs, B-cell-depleted T cells, or T cells provided the cDNA or gDNA that made up the material.

Germline CDR1 reads SGHAT; CDR2 reads FQNNGV. The V gene lost 3 bases and the J gene lost 1 base, with 6 bases spanning the gap. This CDR3 has 13 residues. Under the authors' procedure: Estimated nucleated cell counts came from reference gene primer amplification. Data came from immunoSEQ multiplex PCR; TCRdb stores just in-frame clones and leaves some out. Clone size and the V and J calls come from that table; the DNA yielded D and trimming. This repertoire shows approximately 65,000 clones, 88% found once; its top ten account for over 4%. The receptor was derived from a human donor in a cohort sampled during active COVID-19. The rearrangement joins TRBV11-2 to TRBJ1-1, with D perhaps matching TRBD1 (5 bases). Sequencing used peripheral blood. The CDR3 nucleotides read TGTGCCAGCAGCTTGGGGGGGAACACTGAAGCTTTCTTT. It encodes CASSLGGNTEAFF.